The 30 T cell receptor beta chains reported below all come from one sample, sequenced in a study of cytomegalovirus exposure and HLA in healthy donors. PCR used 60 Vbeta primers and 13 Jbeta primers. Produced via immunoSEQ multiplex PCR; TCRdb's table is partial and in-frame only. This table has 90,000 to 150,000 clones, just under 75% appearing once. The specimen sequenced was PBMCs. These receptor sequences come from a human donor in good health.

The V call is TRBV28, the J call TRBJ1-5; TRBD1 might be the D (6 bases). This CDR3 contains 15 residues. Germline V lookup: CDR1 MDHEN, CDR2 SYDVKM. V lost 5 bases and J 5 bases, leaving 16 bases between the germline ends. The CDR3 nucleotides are TGTGCCAGCAGTCCGACAGGATCGGGATATCAGCCCCAGCATTTT. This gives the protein CASSPTGSGYQPQHF.

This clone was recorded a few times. CDR3 nucleotide sequence: TGCGCCAGCAGCCTGGGGACAGGGGATCACGATGAGCAGTTCTTC. As protein: CASSLGTGDHDEQFF. The rearrangement links TRBV4-3 to TRBJ2-1; 10 bases line up with TRBD1. With V trimmed by 4 bases and J by 8 bases, 8 bases remained unmatched. This CDR3 comprises 15 residues. CDR1 and CDR2 (germline): LGHNA, YSLEER.

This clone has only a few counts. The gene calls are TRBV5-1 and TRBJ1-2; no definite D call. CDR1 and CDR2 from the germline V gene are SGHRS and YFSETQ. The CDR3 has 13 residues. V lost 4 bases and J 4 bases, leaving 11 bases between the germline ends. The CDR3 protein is CASSPTQVYGYTF. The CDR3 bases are TGCGCCAGCAGCCCAACCCAGGTCTATGGCTACACCTTC.

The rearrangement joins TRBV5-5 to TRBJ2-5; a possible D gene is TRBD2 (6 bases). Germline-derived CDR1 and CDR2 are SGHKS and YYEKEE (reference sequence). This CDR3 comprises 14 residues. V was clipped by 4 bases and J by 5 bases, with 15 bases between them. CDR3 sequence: CASSRERRGETQYF. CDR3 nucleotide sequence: TGTGCCAGCAGCCGGGAGAGGAGGGGCGAGACCCAGTACTTC.

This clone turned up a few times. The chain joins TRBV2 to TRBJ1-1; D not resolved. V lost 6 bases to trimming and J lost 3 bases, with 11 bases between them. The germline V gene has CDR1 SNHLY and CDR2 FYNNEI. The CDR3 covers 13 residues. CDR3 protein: CASRSERDTEAFF. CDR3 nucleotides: TGTGCCAGCAGGTCCGAGAGGGACACTGAAGCTTTCTTT. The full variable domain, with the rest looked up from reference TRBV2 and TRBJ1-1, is EPEVTQTPSHQVTQMGQEVILRCVPISNHLYFYWYRQILGQKVEFLVSFYNNEISEKSEIFDDQFSVERPDGSNFTLKIRSTKLEDSAMYFCASRSERDTEAFFGQGTRLTVV.

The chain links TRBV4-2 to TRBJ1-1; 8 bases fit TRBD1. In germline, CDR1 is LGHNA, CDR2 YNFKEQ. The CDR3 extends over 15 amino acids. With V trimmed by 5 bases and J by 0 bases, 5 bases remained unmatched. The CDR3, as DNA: TGTGCCAGCAGCGGACGGACAGGGATGAACACTGAAGCTTTCTTT. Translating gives CASSGRTGMNTEAFF.

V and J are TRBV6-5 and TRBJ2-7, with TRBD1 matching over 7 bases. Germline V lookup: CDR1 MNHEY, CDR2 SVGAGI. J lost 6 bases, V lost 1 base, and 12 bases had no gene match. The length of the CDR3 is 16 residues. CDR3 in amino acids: CASSYFLAGGHSEQYF. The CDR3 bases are TGTGCCAGCAGTTACTTTTTGGCAGGGGGACACAGCGAGCAGTACTTC.

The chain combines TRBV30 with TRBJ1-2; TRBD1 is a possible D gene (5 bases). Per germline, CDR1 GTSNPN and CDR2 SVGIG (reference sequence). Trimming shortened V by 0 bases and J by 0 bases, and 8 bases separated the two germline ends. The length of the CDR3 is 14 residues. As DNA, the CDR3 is TGTGCCTGGAGTGTGGGGGGAGCTAACTATGGCTACACCTTC. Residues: CAWSVGGANYGYTF. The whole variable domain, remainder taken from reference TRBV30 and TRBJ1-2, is SQTIHQWPATLVQPVGSPLSLECTVEGTSNPNLYWYRQAAGRGLQLLFYSVGIGQISSEVPQNLSASRPQDRQFILSSKKLLLSDSGFYLCAWSVGGANYGYTFGSGTRLTVV.

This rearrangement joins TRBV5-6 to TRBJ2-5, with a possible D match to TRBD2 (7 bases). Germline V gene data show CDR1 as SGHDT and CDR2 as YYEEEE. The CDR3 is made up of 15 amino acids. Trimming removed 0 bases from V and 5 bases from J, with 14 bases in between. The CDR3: CASSLGGGTGETQYF. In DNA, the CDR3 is TGTGCCAGCAGCTTGGGGGGGGGCACCGGGGAGACCCAGTACTTC.

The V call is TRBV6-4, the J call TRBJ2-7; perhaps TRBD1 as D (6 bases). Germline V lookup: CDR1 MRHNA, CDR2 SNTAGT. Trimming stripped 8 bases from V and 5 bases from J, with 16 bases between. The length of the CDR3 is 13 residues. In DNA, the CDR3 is TGTGCCAGCCCGGGACACCGGGCCCACGAGCAGTACTTC. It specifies CASPGHRAHEQYF.

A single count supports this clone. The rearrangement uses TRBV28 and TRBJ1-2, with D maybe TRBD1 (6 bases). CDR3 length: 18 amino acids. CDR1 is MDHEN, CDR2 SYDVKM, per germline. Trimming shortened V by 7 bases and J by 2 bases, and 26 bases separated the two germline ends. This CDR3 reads CASTALGLEQGSNYGYTF. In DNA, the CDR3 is TGTGCCAGCACCGCCTTGGGCCTTGAACAGGGTTCAAACTATGGCTACACCTTC.

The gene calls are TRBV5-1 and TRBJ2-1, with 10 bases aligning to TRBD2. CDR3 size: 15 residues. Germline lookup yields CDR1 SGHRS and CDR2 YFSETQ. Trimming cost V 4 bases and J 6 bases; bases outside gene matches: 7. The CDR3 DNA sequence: TGCGCCAGCAGCCCGACTAGCGGGTCACTCAATGAGCAGTTCTTC. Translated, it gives CASSPTSGSLNEQFF.

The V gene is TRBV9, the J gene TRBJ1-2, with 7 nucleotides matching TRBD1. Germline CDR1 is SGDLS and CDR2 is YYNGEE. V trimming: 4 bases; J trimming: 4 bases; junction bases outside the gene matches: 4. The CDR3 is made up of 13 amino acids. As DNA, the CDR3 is TGTGCCAGCAGCACGACAGGGACCTATGGCTACACCTTC. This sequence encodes CASSTTGTYGYTF.

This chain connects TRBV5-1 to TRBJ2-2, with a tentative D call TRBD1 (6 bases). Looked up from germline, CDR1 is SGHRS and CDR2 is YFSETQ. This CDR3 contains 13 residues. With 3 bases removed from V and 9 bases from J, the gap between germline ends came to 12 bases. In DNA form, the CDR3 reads TGCGCCAGCAGCTCGACAGGCGCCCGGGAGCTGTTTTTT. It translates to CASSSTGARELFF.

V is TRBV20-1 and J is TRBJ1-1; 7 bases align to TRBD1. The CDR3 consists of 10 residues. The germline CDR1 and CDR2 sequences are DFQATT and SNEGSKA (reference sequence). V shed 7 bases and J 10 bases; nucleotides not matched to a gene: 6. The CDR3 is CSEDRPLAFF. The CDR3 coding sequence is TGCAGTGAGGACAGGCCTCTAGCTTTCTTT.

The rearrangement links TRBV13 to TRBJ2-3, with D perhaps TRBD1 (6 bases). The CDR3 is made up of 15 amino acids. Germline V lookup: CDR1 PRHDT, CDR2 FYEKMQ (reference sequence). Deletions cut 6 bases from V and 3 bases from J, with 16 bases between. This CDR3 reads CASSGQTGPTDTQYF. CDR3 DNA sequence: TGTGCCAGCAGTGGACAGACCGGCCCGACAGATACGCAGTATTTT.

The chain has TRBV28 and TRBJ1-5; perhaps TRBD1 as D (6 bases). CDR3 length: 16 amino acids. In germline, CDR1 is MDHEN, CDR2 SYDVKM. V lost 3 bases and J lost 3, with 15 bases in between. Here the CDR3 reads CASSFLGGLNNQPQHF. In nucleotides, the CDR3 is TGTGCCAGCAGTTTTTTGGGGGGGCTCAACAATCAGCCCCAGCATTTT.

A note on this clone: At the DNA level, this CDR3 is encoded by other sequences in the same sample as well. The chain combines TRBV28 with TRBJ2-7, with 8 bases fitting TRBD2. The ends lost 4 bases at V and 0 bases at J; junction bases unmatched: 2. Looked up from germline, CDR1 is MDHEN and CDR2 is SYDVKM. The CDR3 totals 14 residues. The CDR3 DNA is TGTGCCAGCAGTTCCAGCGGGAGCTCCTACGAGCAGTACTTC. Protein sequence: CASSSSGSSYEQYF.

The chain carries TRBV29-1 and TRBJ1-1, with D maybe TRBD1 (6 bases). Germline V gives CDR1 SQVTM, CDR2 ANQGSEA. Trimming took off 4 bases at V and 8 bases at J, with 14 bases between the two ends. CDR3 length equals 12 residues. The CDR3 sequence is CSVGGGWREAFF. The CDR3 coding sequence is TGCAGCGTTGGGGGGGGCTGGAGGGAAGCTTTCTTT.

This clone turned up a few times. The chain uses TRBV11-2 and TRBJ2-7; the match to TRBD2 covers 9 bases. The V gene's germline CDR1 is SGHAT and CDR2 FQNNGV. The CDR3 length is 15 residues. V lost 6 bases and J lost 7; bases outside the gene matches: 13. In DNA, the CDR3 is TGTGCCAGCAGTTTCCCTCCCGGGCTAGCGGGAGAGCAGTACTTC. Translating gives CASSFPPGLAGEQYF. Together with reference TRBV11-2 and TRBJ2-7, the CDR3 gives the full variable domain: EAGVAQSPRYKIIEKRQSVAFWCNPISGHATLYWYQQILGQGPKLLIQFQNNGVVDDSQLPKDRFSAERLKGVDSTLKIQPAKLEDSAVYLCASSFPPGLAGEQYFGPGTRLTVT.

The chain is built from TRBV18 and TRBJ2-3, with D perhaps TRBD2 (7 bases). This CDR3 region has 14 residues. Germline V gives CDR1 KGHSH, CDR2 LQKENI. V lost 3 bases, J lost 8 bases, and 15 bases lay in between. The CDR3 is CASSPREGGSTQYF. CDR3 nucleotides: TGTGCCAGCTCACCCCGTGAGGGGGGGAGTACGCAGTATTTT.

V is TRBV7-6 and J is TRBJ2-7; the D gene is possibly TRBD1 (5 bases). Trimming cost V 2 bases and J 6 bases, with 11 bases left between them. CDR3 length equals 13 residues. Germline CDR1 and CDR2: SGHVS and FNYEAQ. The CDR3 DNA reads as TGTGCCAGCAGCTTACAGGGATGGGGCGAGCAGTACTTC. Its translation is CASSLQGWGEQYF.

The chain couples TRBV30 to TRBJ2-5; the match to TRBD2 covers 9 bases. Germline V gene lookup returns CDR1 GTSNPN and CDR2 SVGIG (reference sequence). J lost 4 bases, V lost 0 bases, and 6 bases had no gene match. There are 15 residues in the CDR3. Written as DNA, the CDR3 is TGTGCCTGGAGTGTACGCGGGGGGGCGGGAGAGACCCAGTACTTC. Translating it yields CAWSVRGGAGETQYF.

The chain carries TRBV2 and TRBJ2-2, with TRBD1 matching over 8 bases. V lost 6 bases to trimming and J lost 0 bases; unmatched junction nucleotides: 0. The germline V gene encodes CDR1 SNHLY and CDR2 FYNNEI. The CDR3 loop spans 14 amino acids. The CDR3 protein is CASRQGANTGELFF. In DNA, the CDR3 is TGTGCCAGCAGACAGGGGGCGAACACCGGGGAGCTGTTTTTT.

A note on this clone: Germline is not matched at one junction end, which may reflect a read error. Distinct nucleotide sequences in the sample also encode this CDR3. The CDR3 bases are TGCGCCAGCAAACGAACCGGGACAGGGACGTACGAGCAGTACTTC. As protein: CASKRTGTGTYEQYF. The gene calls are TRBV6-5 and TRBJ2-7; 9 nucleotides agree with TRBD1. This CDR3 contains 15 residues. Germline CDR1 and CDR2: MNHEY and SVGAGI.

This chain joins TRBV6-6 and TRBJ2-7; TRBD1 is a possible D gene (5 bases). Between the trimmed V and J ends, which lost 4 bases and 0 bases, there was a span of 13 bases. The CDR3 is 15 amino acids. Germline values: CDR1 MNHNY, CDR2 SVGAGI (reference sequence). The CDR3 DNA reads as TGTGCCAGCAGTTCCTTCACAGGCTTCTCCTACGAGCAGTACTTC. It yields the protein CASSSFTGFSYEQYF.

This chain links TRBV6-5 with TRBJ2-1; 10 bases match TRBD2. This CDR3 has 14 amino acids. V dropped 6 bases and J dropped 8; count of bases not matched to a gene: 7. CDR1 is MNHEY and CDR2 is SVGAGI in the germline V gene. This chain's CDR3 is CASRPSGGADEQFF. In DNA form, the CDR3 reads TGTGCCAGCAGGCCAAGCGGGGGGGCCGATGAGCAGTTCTTC.

CDR3 in DNA: TGTGCCAGCAGCGCCCGGGGGGTGGGATCCTATGGCTACACCTTC. Protein product: CASSARGVGSYGYTF. The rearrangement links TRBV7-9 to TRBJ1-2; weak D call: TRBD1 (5 bases). Germline V gene lookup returns CDR1 SEHNR and CDR2 FQNEAQ (reference sequence). The CDR3 spans 15 residues. V was clipped by 5 bases and J by 4 bases, with 17 bases between them.

In nucleotides, the CDR3 is TGTGCCAGCAGCTTAGACAGATCAGCTAACTATGGCTACACCTTC. It yields the protein CASSLDRSANYGYTF. The genes are TRBV7-9 and TRBJ1-2, with D uncertain. The V and J ends lost 1 base and 0 bases respectively, with 9 bases between them. The CDR3 is made up of 15 amino acids. CDR1 SEHNR and CDR2 FQNEAQ come from the germline V gene (reference sequence).

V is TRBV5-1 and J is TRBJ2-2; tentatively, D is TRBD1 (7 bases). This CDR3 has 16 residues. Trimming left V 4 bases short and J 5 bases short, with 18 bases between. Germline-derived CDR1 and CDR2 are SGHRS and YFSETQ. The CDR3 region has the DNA TGCGCCAGCAGCCGTCTTCAGGGGGGAATGACCGGGGAGCTGTTTTTT. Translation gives CASSRLQGGMTGELFF.